The source of this T cell receptor beta chain is a study of tumor-infiltrating lymphocytes in primary liver carcinoma. About this clonotype: The target antigen is unknown. This CDR3 fails to terminate in the conserved phenylalanine or tryptophan, so it likely reflects a read error.

Production of TCR beta cDNA used roughly 480 ng total RNA together with a constant-region primer. Three nested multiplex PCR rounds of slightly modified ARM-PCR generated TCR beta libraries. TRBV1-TRBV30 forward primers paired with a C-beta reverse primer were used in the first two PCR rounds, which ran roughly 9 cycles each. TCRdb re-called the multiplex PCR reads with MiXCR, one entry per CDR3 protein. The sample has about 310,000 distinct CDR3 sequences; 58% are singletons. Study-wide results and caveats: Overlap between tumor regions exceeded overlap of tumor with adjacent tissue or blood. Tumors had a significantly higher top-250-clone fraction than blood (p = 0.039).

The source of the blood RNA was unsorted whole blood, and germline DNA was extracted as well. About 3.6 milliliters of peripheral blood were collected before surgery. The CDR3 covers 15 residues. Germline CDR1 is SGHDN and CDR2 is FVKESK. The TCR was taken from a woman under 40 with primary liver carcinoma and hepatitis B virus infection. The specimen was peripheral blood. The chain combines TRBV14 with TRBJ2-7; D gene unclear. CDR3 bases: TGTGCCAGCAGACAAGGGTCATCCAGCTCCTACGAGCAGTACTCC. Its translation is CASRQGSSSSYEQYS.